These T cell receptor beta chains were read from a single sample in a study of technical replicates of blood from several donors. Produced via immunoSEQ multiplex PCR; TCRdb's table is partial and in-frame only. The sample has around 83,000 clones, roughly nine tenths seen once. Source material: T cells isolated from PBMCs. The source is a human donor in good health. Each CDR3 is given with its conserved first and last residue. The D gene is left open where the match is weak. For some rows the clone size is stated as once, few or many, or as a class when expanded; others skip it.

size: NA
D: NA
J: TRBJ2-1
V: TRBV7-9
CDR3: CASSPRDTVIEFF
DNA: TGTGCCAGCAGCCCCCGGGACACCGTAATTGAGTTCTTC

size: NA
D: NA
J: TRBJ2-3
V: TRBV2
CDR3: CASSEVQDTQYF
DNA: TGTGCCAGCAGTGAAGTCCAAGATACGCAGTATTTT

size: NA
D: NA
J: TRBJ1-1
V: TRBV4-2
CDR3: CASSQDPTGLNTEAFF
DNA: TGTGCCAGCAGCCAAGATCCCACGGGGTTGAACACTGAAGCTTTCTTT

size: NA
D: TRBD1
J: TRBJ1-3
V: TRBV7-6
CDR3: CASSLYGTGFPNTIYF
DNA: TGTGCCAGCAGCTTATACGGGACAGGGTTTCCAAACACCATATATTTT

size: NA
D: TRBD2
J: TRBJ2-7
V: TRBV28
CDR3: CASSFPGGGYEQYF
DNA: TGTGCCAGCAGTTTCCCTGGGGGGGGATACGAGCAGTACTTC

size: NA
D: TRBD2
J: TRBJ2-1
V: TRBV29-1
CDR3: CSATRAGHLAGVNEQFF
DNA: TGCAGCGCGACCCGGGCGGGTCACTTAGCGGGAGTGAATGAGCAGTTCTTC

size: NA
D: NA
J: TRBJ2-1
V: TRBV6-4
CDR3: CASSEGSVREYPHEQFF
DNA: TGTGCCAGCAGTGAAGGTTCCGTCAGGGAATACCCCCATGAGCAGTTCTTC

size: NA
D: NA
J: TRBJ1-1
V: TRBV7-8
CDR3: CASSLQTGSNTEAFF
DNA: TGTGCCAGCAGCCTTCAGACAGGTTCGAACACTGAAGCTTTCTTT

size: NA
D: NA
J: TRBJ2-7
V: TRBV21-1
CDR3: CARNRDRGIYEQYF
DNA: TGTGCCAGAAACCGGGACAGGGGAATCTACGAGCAGTACTTC

size: NA
D: NA
J: TRBJ2-3
V: TRBV7-9
CDR3: CASSLVAVGTDTQYF
DNA: TGTGCCAGCAGCTTAGTTGCGGTCGGCACAGATACGCAGTATTTT

size: NA
D: NA
J: TRBJ2-7
V: TRBV27
CDR3: CASSWGGRTYEQYF
DNA: TGTGCCAGCAGCTGGGGAGGCAGAACCTACGAGCAGTACTTC

size: NA
D: TRBD1
J: TRBJ2-3
V: TRBV7-6
CDR3: CASSSGQGRTDTQYF
DNA: TGTGCCAGCAGCTCGGGACAGGGGAGAACAGATACGCAGTATTTT

size: NA
D: NA
J: TRBJ2-3
V: TRBV18
CDR3: CASSPIGEPDTQYF
DNA: TGTGCCAGCTCACCAATTGGGGAGCCAGATACGCAGTATTTT

size: NA
D: NA
J: TRBJ2-7
V: TRBV7-9
CDR3: CASSSFHEQYF
DNA: TGTGCCAGCAGCTCCTTCCACGAGCAGTACTTC

size: NA
D: NA
J: TRBJ2-1
V: TRBV5-4
CDR3: CASSFFLASYNEQFF
DNA: TGTGCCAGCAGCTTTTTCCTAGCGTCCTACAATGAGCAGTTCTTC

size: NA
D: NA
J: TRBJ2-5
V: TRBV5-1
CDR3: CASTRGGGQETQYF
DNA: TGCGCCAGCACCCGGGGAGGGGGCCAAGAGACCCAGTACTTC

size: NA
D: NA
J: TRBJ1-2
V: TRBV19
CDR3: CASSKPGGYGYTF
DNA: TGTGCCAGTAGTAAGCCCGGCGGCTATGGCTACACCTTC

size: NA
D: TRBD1
J: TRBJ2-7
V: TRBV6-1
CDR3: CASSDLGTDFTYEQYF
DNA: TGTGCCAGCAGTGATCTAGGGACAGATTTCACCTACGAGCAGTACTTC

size: once
D: NA
J: TRBJ1-3
V: TRBV29-1
CDR3: CSVDYLDTIYF
DNA: TGCAGCGTTGACTATCTAGACACCATATATTTT

size: NA
D: NA
J: TRBJ2-3
V: TRBV4-2
CDR3: CASSQDWGVETQYF
DNA: TGTGCCAGCAGCCAAGACTGGGGGGTAGAGACGCAGTATTTT